This TCR beta chain was sequenced for a study of Graves' ophthalmopathy and Graves' hyperthyroidism. Researchers took RNA transcripts and amplified TCR beta CDR3 regions from them. Investigators did first-round RT-PCR with HTBI primers, then second-round multiplex PCR. TCRdb redid the calling of the multiplex PCR reads with MiXCR, one entry per CDR3 protein. The profile shows 900,000 to 1,200,000 distinct CDR3 sequences, about 40% of them singletons. CDR1 SQVTM and CDR2 ANQGSEA come from the germline V gene. The V and J ends lost 4 bases and 4 bases respectively, with 13 bases between them. CDR3 length: 13 amino acids. This clonotype occurred a few times.

The receptor was isolated from an adult man with Graves' hyperthyroidism. The sequenced material came from peripheral blood or thyroid tissue (not recorded which). V usage is TRBV29-1 and J usage is TRBJ1-1; a possible D gene is TRBD1 (6 bases). CDR3 region: CSVGGGRGTEAFF. Here the CDR3 DNA reads TGCAGCGTTGGCGGGGGCCGCGGCACTGAAGCTTTCTTT.